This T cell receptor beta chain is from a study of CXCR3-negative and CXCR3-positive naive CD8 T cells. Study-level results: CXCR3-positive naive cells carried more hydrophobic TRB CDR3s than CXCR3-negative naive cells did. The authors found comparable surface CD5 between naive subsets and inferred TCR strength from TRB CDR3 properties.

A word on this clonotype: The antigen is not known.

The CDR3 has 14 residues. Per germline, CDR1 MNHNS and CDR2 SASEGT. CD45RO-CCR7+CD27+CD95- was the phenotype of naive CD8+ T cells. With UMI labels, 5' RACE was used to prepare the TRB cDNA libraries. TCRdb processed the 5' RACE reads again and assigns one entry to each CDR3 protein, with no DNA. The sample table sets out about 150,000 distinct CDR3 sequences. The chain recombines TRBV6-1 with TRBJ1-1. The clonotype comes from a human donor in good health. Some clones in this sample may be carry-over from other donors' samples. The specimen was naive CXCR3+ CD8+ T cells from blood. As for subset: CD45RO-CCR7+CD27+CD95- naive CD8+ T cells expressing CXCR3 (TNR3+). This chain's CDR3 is CASSEAVENTEAFF.